Shown below are 5 T cell receptor beta chains from a single sample sequenced in a study of cytomegalovirus exposure and HLA in healthy donors. Sequencing was performed with immunoSEQ multiplex PCR; in TCRdb, only in-frame clones are kept and a portion is missing. The sample has roughly 300,000 clones, 86% seen once; the top ten hold around 0.8%. What was sequenced was PBMCs. The receptors here all came from a woman in her late teens or twenties in good health and CMV-seronegative.

Note on this clone: Other DNA sequences in this specimen translate into the identical CDR3. The J gene is TRBJ1-2, the V gene TRBV27; 9 bases are a match to TRBD1. CDR3 length: 12 amino acids. CDR1 is MNHEY, CDR2 SMNVEV, per germline (reference sequence). J was trimmed by 7 bases and V by 9 bases; bases with no gene match: 6. The CDR3 spells CASSPTGGGYTF. The CDR3 DNA sequence: TGTGCCAGTAGCCCGACAGGGGGTGGCTACACCTTC.

This clone occurred once. The rearrangement joins TRBV18 to TRBJ2-7, with 7 bases fitting TRBD1. V was pared by 6 bases and J by 3 bases, with 11 bases of the junction left unmatched. The CDR3 covers 15 residues. Per germline, CDR1 KGHSH and CDR2 LQKENI. The CDR3 bases are TGTGCCAGCTCGTTAGGAGGCAGGGGGAACTACGAGCAGTACTTC. It encodes CASSLGGRGNYEQYF.

J is TRBJ2-2 and V is TRBV29-1, with a tentative D call TRBD1 (5 bases). Germline values: CDR1 SQVTM, CDR2 ANQGSEA. Trimming removed 7 bases from V and 4 bases from J, with 13 bases in between. The CDR3 is made up of 13 amino acids. In DNA form, the CDR3 reads TGCAGCGCAACAGGAATTGGCACCGGGGAGCTGTTTTTT. It codes for CSATGIGTGELFF.

The gene calls are TRBV5-4 and TRBJ2-1; no firm D call. The CDR3 loop spans 12 amino acids. Germline V gene lookup returns CDR1 SGHNT and CDR2 YYREEE (reference sequence). V lost 0 bases and J lost 10, with 8 bases in between. The CDR3 here is CASSLGAWEQFF. CDR3 coding DNA: TGTGCCAGCAGCTTGGGGGCATGGGAGCAGTTCTTC. The whole variable domain, filled in from reference TRBV5-4 and TRBJ2-1, reads ETGVTQSPTHLIKTRGQQVTLRCSSQSGHNTVSWYQQALGQGPQFIFQYYREEENGRGNFPPRFSGLQFPNYSSELNVNALELDDSALYLCASSLGAWEQFFGPGTRLTVL.

This chain connects TRBV4-2 to TRBJ2-1; 7 nucleotides agree with TRBD2. Germline CDR1 and CDR2: LGHNA and YNFKEQ. The V and J ends lost 0 bases and 2 bases, in that order; junction bases with no gene match: 4. CDR3 length equals 16 residues. CDR3 residues: CASSQEAGPAYNEQFF. Written as DNA, the CDR3 is TGTGCCAGCAGCCAAGAAGCGGGACCTGCCTACAATGAGCAGTTCTTC.